This TCR beta chain is drawn from a study of blood T cells in healthy people across ages. Study overall: About one barcoded beta molecule was captured per two T cells (by template switching). Study results and limitations: Investigators viewed diversity estimates from one million T cells as underestimates, the study reported. A greater number of naive CD4+ cells and higher diversity distinguished long-lived donors from aged donors.

This clonotype was picked up a small number of times. As yet, its antigen is unknown. The second PCR ran about 6 to 11 cycles with a sample-barcoded 5' primer and J-beta primers. TCRdb itself ran the 5' RACE reads through MiXCR, one entry per CDR3 protein. The sample records more than 1.4 million distinct CDR3 sequences, approximately 42% being singletons. Isolation of PBMCs gave at least 6 million cells per sample. Germline trimming cut 5 bases from V and 3 bases from J; bases unmatched to any gene: 2. CDR3 size: 15 residues. This receptor was obtained from a woman between 18 and 29 years old in good health. Sequenced input: blood. V and J are TRBV12-3 or TRBV12-4 and TRBJ2-5; 14 nucleotides match TRBD2. The CDR3 sequence: CASSQTSGGEETQYF. CDR3 coding DNA: TGTGCCAGCAGTCAGACTAGCGGGGGGGAAGAGACCCAGTACTTC.